Presented here are 11 T cell receptor beta chains from one specimen sequenced in a study of cytomegalovirus exposure and HLA in healthy donors. Profiling relied on immunoSEQ multiplex PCR, and the TCRdb table lists in-frame clones only, not all of them. Among 180,000 or so clones listed, around nine tenths were seen once. Specimen: PBMCs. Source of these receptors: a man aged 18-30 years in good health and CMV-seropositive.

The V call is TRBV9, the J call TRBJ1-3; possible D gene TRBD1, 6 bases. This CDR3 is 15 amino acids long. Germline CDR1 SGDLS, CDR2 YYNGEE. V lost 3 bases and J lost 2, with 12 bases in between. CDR3 protein: CASSAGRTAGNTIYF. CDR3 nucleotide sequence: TGTGCCAGCAGCGCGGGAAGGACAGCTGGAAACACCATATATTTT.

The V gene is TRBV5-1, the J gene TRBJ2-1; TRBD2 matches at 9 bases. V lost 0 bases to trimming and J lost 6 bases; unmatched junction nucleotides: 7. The CDR3 has 16 residues. The germline V gene has CDR1 SGHRS and CDR2 YFSETQ. CDR3 residues: CASSLDSGGLANEQFF. DNA for the CDR3: TGCGCCAGCAGCTTGGATAGCGGGGGCCTTGCCAATGAGCAGTTCTTC.

As concerns this clone: Given a much more abundant clone one base away, this may be a read error. The genes are TRBV5-4 and TRBJ2-7; D is perhaps TRBD1 (6 bases). V lost 5 bases to trimming and J lost 0 bases, with 6 bases between them. Germline CDR1 reads SGHNT; CDR2 reads YYREEE (reference sequence). There are 12 residues in the CDR3. The chain's CDR3 is CASRDSSYEQYF. CDR3 DNA sequence: TGTGCCAGCAGGGACAGCTCCTACGAGCAGTACTTC.

The chain links TRBV11-2 to TRBJ2-3, with 8 bases matching TRBD2. The CDR3 extends over 16 amino acids. Looked up from germline, CDR1 is SGHAT and CDR2 is FQNNGV. Trimming cost V 2 bases and J 6 bases; bases outside gene matches: 10. CDR3 sequence (DNA): TGTGCCAGCAGCTTAATTGTGATAGCGGGACGGGATACGCAGTATTTT. This translates into CASSLIVIAGRDTQYF.

The chain combines TRBV7-9 with TRBJ1-3; D not resolved. V was pared by 1 base and J by 6 bases, with 10 bases between. The CDR3 sequence is 14 residues long. Germline CDR1 SEHNR, CDR2 FQNEAQ (reference sequence). The CDR3 DNA follows: TGTGCCAGCAGCTTAGGGTTTCGCGAAAACACCATATATTTT. This translates into CASSLGFRENTIYF.

This chain links TRBV19 with TRBJ1-1; 8 bases line up with TRBD1. V shed 8 bases, J shed 7 bases, and the junction held 9 bases outside the gene matches. Germline V gives CDR1 LNHDA, CDR2 SQIVND (reference sequence). This CDR3 spans 13 amino acids. The CDR3 DNA reads as TGTGCCAGTGAACAGGGGGTCATGCGTGAAGCTTTCTTT. It encodes CASEQGVMREAFF.

The chain is built from TRBV6-5 and TRBJ2-2; maybe TRBD2 (6 bases). The V end was cut by 4 bases, the J end by 3 bases, with 12 bases between. The CDR3 has 15 amino acids. Germline V gene data show CDR1 as MNHEY and CDR2 as SVGAGI. The DNA of the CDR3 is TGTGCCAGCAGTTTTCAGGGACTTTACACCGGGGAGCTGTTTTTT. It specifies CASSFQGLYTGELFF.

The rearrangement joins TRBV7-3 to TRBJ2-1; no definite D call. The CDR3 runs 15 residues. Germline values: CDR1 SGHTA, CDR2 FQGTGA. The V end lost 3 bases, the J end lost 0 bases, and 9 bases lay between the germline ends. CDR3: CASSFYRSSYNEQFF. The CDR3 coding sequence is TGTGCCAGCAGCTTCTACAGAAGCTCCTACAATGAGCAGTTCTTC.

The chain couples TRBV4-2 to TRBJ1-1; D is possibly TRBD1 (6 bases). V gave up 0 bases and J gave up 0 bases, with 14 bases separating them. Germline assignment: CDR1 LGHNA and CDR2 YNFKEQ. The CDR3 is 17 residues long. The DNA of the CDR3 is TGTGCCAGCAGCCAAGATGTAGCGGGGGCTTTGAACACTGAAGCTTTCTTT. Amino acid sequence: CASSQDVAGALNTEAFF.

V and J are TRBV5-4 and TRBJ1-2; tentative D call: TRBD1 (6 bases). The CDR3 consists of 12 residues. In germline, CDR1 is SGHNT, CDR2 YYREEE (reference sequence). Trimming took off 0 bases at V and 8 bases at J, with 8 bases between the two ends. DNA of the CDR3: TGTGCCAGCAGCTTGGGCAGGGGCGGCTACACCTTC. Translated, it gives CASSLGRGGYTF.

The V call is TRBV9, the J call TRBJ2-5; D is uncertain. The CDR3 sequence is 13 residues long. V lost 3 bases to trimming and J lost 3 bases, with 9 bases between them. The V gene's germline CDR1 is SGDLS and CDR2 YYNGEE. The CDR3 DNA follows: TGTGCCAGCAGCGCGGGTCACGAAGAGACCCAGTACTTC. This translates into CASSAGHEETQYF.